Following are 15 T cell receptor beta chains from one sample sequenced in a study of cytomegalovirus exposure and HLA in healthy donors. PCR was performed using 60 Vbeta and 13 Jbeta primers. Libraries were prepared by immunoSEQ multiplex PCR; TCRdb keeps only in-frame clonotypes and omits some of them. The data show approximately 180,000 clones, approximately 80% seen once. The sequenced material came from PBMCs. These receptors came from a woman aged 25 to 39 in good health and CMV-seronegative.

Here the CDR3 reads CASTLLAGGTGELFF. CDR3 nucleotides: TGTGCCAGCACCCTCCTAGCGGGAGGCACCGGGGAGCTGTTTTTT. This chain uses TRBV28 with TRBJ2-2, with 11 bases fitting TRBD2. Germline V gene data show CDR1 as MDHEN and CDR2 as SYDVKM. CDR3 length: 15 amino acids. J was trimmed by 4 bases and V by 7 bases; bases with no gene match: 5. Complete variable domain (other parts from reference TRBV28 and TRBJ2-2): DVKVTQSSRYLVKRTGEKVFLECVQDMDHENMFWYRQDPGLGLRLIYFSYDVKMKEKGDIPEGYSVSREKKERFSLILESASTNQTSMYLCASTLLAGGTGELFFGEGSRLTVL.

The chain links TRBV7-2 to TRBJ1-5, with D possibly matching TRBD1 (5 bases). The CDR3 covers 15 residues. Trimming left V 5 bases short and J 3 bases short, with 14 bases between. Germline values: CDR1 SGHTA, CDR2 FQGNSA. The CDR3 coding sequence is TGTGCCAGCAGCCAGGCGACAGCTAACAATCAGCCCCAGCATTTT. Translation gives CASSQATANNQPQHF.

V usage is TRBV7-2 and J usage is TRBJ1-2; 10 nucleotides align to TRBD1. CDR1 and CDR2 from the germline V gene are SGHTA and FQGNSA. The CDR3 loop spans 18 amino acids. Trimming removed 5 bases from V and 7 bases from J; junction bases left unmatched: 19. CDR3 sequence: CASSPFTSGTGAGGGYTF. CDR3 nucleotide sequence: TGTGCCAGCAGCCCCTTCACATCGGGGACAGGGGCGGGAGGTGGCTACACCTTC. Drawing the rest from reference TRBV7-2 and TRBJ1-2, the complete variable domain is GAGVSQSPSNKVTEKGKDVELRCDPISGHTALYWYRQSLGQGLEFLIYFQGNSAPDKSGLPSDRFSAERTGGSVSTLTIQRTQQEDSAVYLCASSPFTSGTGAGGGYTFGSGTRLTVV.

The V and J genes are TRBV7-3 and TRBJ1-4, with unresolved D. The CDR3 is 15 residues long. CDR1 is SGHTA, CDR2 FQGTGA, per germline. V lost 0 bases to trimming and J lost 3 bases, with 8 bases between them. CDR3 DNA: TGTGCCAGCAGCTTAACAGGCGGCGCTAATGAAAAACTGTTTTTT. The encoded protein is CASSLTGGANEKLFF.

This clone has more than one count but fewer than ten. The rearrangement links TRBV7-8 to TRBJ2-1; 12 positions agree with TRBD2. In germline, CDR1 is SGHVS, CDR2 FQNEAQ. The CDR3 totals 17 residues. The V gene end was trimmed by 6 bases and the J gene end by 8 bases; junction bases not matched to a gene: 14. As DNA, the CDR3 is TGTGCCAGCAGAGTGAGCGGCCGGACTAGCGGGGCACATGAGCAGTTCTTC. It encodes CASRVSGRTSGAHEQFF.

The genes are TRBV19 and TRBJ2-2; 7 nucleotides line up with TRBD2. CDR1 and CDR2 from the germline V gene are LNHDA and SQIVND (reference sequence). After removal of 5 bases from V and 7 bases from J, the junction contained 10 bases not matched to a gene. The CDR3 is made up of 15 amino acids. Written as DNA, the CDR3 is TGTGCCAGTAGTCCGCTAGCGGATAGTGGCGGGGAGCTGTTTTTT. Protein: CASSPLADSGGELFF. Full variable domain (missing parts from reference TRBV19 and TRBJ2-2): DGGITQSPKYLFRKEGQNVTLSCEQNLNHDAMYWYRQDPGQGLRLIYYSQIVNDFQKGDIAEGYSVSREKKESFPLTVTSAQKNPTAFYLCASSPLADSGGELFFGEGSRLTVL.

This clone appeared a few times. The V call is TRBV18, the J call TRBJ1-1; maybe TRBD1 (5 bases). Per the germline V gene, CDR1 is KGHSH and CDR2 is LQKENI. V lost 6 bases and J lost 1, with 9 bases in between. The CDR3 is 13 residues long. Here the CDR3 DNA reads TGTGCCAGCTCTAACGACAGGAACACTGAAGCTTTCTTT. Translation gives CASSNDRNTEAFF.

The genes are TRBV7-9 and TRBJ1-1; 10 bases align to TRBD1. CDR3 length: 12 residues. CDR1 SEHNR and CDR2 FQNEAQ come from the germline V gene (reference sequence). With V trimmed by 2 bases and J by 10 bases, 1 base remained unmatched. The CDR3 here is CASSLRTGGAFF. The CDR3 nucleotides read TGTGCCAGCAGCTTAAGGACAGGGGGAGCTTTCTTT. Complete variable domain (other parts from reference TRBV7-9 and TRBJ1-1): DTGVSQNPRHKITKRGQNVTFRCDPISEHNRLYWYRQTLGQGPEFLTYFQNEAQLEKSRLLSDRFSAERPKGSFSTLEIQRTEQGDSAMYLCASSLRTGGAFFGQGTRLTVV.

V is TRBV5-5 and J is TRBJ1-4; D possibly corresponds to TRBD1 (5 bases). There are 15 residues in the CDR3. Germline V CDR1 and CDR2: SGHKS, YYEKEE (reference sequence). The germline V and J ends were trimmed by 0 bases and 8 bases, with 14 bases remaining between them. The DNA of the CDR3 is TGTGCCAGCAGCTTGGGAGTACAGGTTGGAGAAAAACTGTTTTTT. As protein: CASSLGVQVGEKLFF.

The rearrangement links TRBV6-5 to TRBJ2-7; D call uncertain. The CDR3 loop spans 12 amino acids. CDR1 MNHEY and CDR2 SVGAGI come from the germline V gene. The ends were cut back, 8 bases at V and 1 base at J, with 9 bases in the middle. CDR3 sequence: CASSDTSYEQYF. DNA of the CDR3: TGTGCCAGCTCTGACACGTCCTACGAGCAGTACTTC.

The chain carries TRBV5-1 and TRBJ2-5; 9 nucleotides agree with TRBD2. V lost 5 bases, J lost 0 bases, and 11 bases stayed unmatched. The V gene's germline CDR1 is SGHRS and CDR2 YFSETQ. This CDR3 is built from 17 residues. CDR3 bases: TGCGCCAGCAGGGAACCAAGACTAGCGGTGTACCAAGAGACCCAGTACTTC. It translates to CASREPRLAVYQETQYF.

The V and J genes are TRBV4-3 and TRBJ2-7; TRBD1 matches at 8 bases. CDR1 is LGHNA and CDR2 is YSLEER in the germline V gene. Unmatched junction bases numbered 6, after V lost 0 bases and J lost 5 bases. CDR3 length: 15 residues. CDR3 sequence (DNA): TGCGCCAGCAGCCAAGACCCAGGACAGGGCCACGAGCAGTACTTC. As protein: CASSQDPGQGHEQYF.

This chain links TRBV4-3 with TRBJ2-1; possible D gene TRBD2, 7 bases. This CDR3 spans 20 amino acids. Germline V gives CDR1 LGHNA, CDR2 YSLEER. V dropped 1 base and J dropped 0 bases, with 22 bases sitting between them. Here the CDR3 reads CASSQAGGGAAKSSYNEQFF. The CDR3 DNA follows: TGCGCCAGCAGCCAAGCGGGGGGCGGAGCCGCGAAGAGCTCCTACAATGAGCAGTTCTTC.

In nucleotides, the CDR3 is TGTGCCAGCAACGAACATAGCAATCAGCCCCAGCATTTT. Protein product: CASNEHSNQPQHF. The V call is TRBV2, the J call TRBJ1-5; D ambiguous. CDR1 is SNHLY and CDR2 is FYNNEI in the germline V gene. V dropped 7 bases and J dropped 0 bases, with 7 bases sitting between them. The CDR3 is made up of 13 amino acids. Full variable domain (remainder filled in from reference TRBV2 and TRBJ1-5): EPEVTQTPSHQVTQMGQEVILRCVPISNHLYFYWYRQILGQKVEFLVSFYNNEISEKSEIFDDQFSVERPDGSNFTLKIRSTKLEDSAMYFCASNEHSNQPQHFGDGTRLSIL.

V is TRBV5-4 and J is TRBJ2-1; 8 bases align to TRBD2. The CDR3 is 15 amino acids. V was clipped by 3 bases and J by 1 base; unmatched bases: 3. The germline V gene has CDR1 SGHNT and CDR2 YYREEE (reference sequence). The CDR3 region is CASSSGLASYNEQFF. Written as DNA, the CDR3 is TGTGCCAGCAGCTCTGGACTAGCATCCTACAATGAGCAGTTCTTC.